This record concerns one TCR beta chain sequence. The CDR3 length is 15 residues. V lost 6 bases to trimming and J lost 4 bases, with 22 bases between them. Germline CDR1 SQVTM, CDR2 ANQGSEA. The record originates from a study of control samples from healthy donors and cancer patients. The repertoire was sequenced with immunoSEQ multiplex PCR; TCRdb's copy has only in-frame clones and lacks some. The data hold roughly 140,000 clones, with more than 85% observed a single time. This receptor was identified in a man between 45 and 60 years old in good health. Sequenced material: blood. The gene calls are TRBV29-1 and TRBJ2-7; D possibly uses TRBD1 or TRBD2 (6 bases each). The CDR3 DNA is TGCAGCGTCGGAGGGGGGAGGTCCTTAACTTACGAGCAGTACTTC. It is translated as CSVGGGRSLTYEQYF.